These 12 T cell receptor beta chains were sequenced from one sample in a study of blood T cell repertoires in COVID-19. Here immunoSEQ multiplex PCR was the method, and the copy in TCRdb shows in-frame clones only, minus some. The sample shows 100,000 to 150,000 clones, roughly 87% of them seen only once. Sequenced input: peripheral blood. All receptors come from a man older than 75 with active or convalescent COVID-19.

The gene calls are TRBV7-3 and TRBJ1-6; 11 nucleotides match TRBD1. Germline lookup yields CDR1 SGHTA and CDR2 FQGTGA. This CDR3 is built from 15 residues. J lost 8 bases, V lost 0 bases, and 0 bases had no gene match. The CDR3 coding sequence is TGTGCCAGCAGCTTAACGGGACAGGGGGATTCACCCCTCCACTTT. It codes for CASSLTGQGDSPLHF.

The V call is TRBV18, the J call TRBJ1-1; no firm D call. Per the germline V gene, CDR1 is KGHSH and CDR2 is LQKENI. V was trimmed by 3 bases and J by 4 bases, leaving 15 bases between them. The CDR3 covers 15 residues. CDR3 loop: CASSPGFQAGTEAFF. The CDR3 bases are TGTGCCAGCTCACCCGGATTCCAGGCGGGCACTGAAGCTTTCTTT.

The J gene is TRBJ1-2, the V gene TRBV3-1 (or the pseudogene TRBV3-2); D is unresolved. The germline V and J ends were trimmed by 0 bases and 5 bases, with 7 bases remaining between them. The germline CDR1 and CDR2 sequences are LGHDT and YNNKEL (reference sequence). CDR3 length: 13 residues. The CDR3 coding sequence is TGTGCCAGCAGCCAAGATCGGCGGTATGGCTACACCTTC. Translating it yields CASSQDRRYGYTF.

The chain has TRBV25-1 and TRBJ1-5, with TRBD1 identical over 7 bases. The germline V gene encodes CDR1 MGHDK and CDR2 SYGVNS. V gave up 6 bases and J gave up 2 bases; unmatched junction bases: 4. The CDR3 is 14 amino acids. Written as DNA, the CDR3 is TGTGCCAGCAGGGAAACAGGGGGCAATCAGCCCCAGCATTTT. Translation gives CASRETGGNQPQHF. The complete variable domain, with remaining parts taken from reference TRBV25-1 and TRBJ1-5, reads EADIYQTPRYLVIGTGKKITLECSQTMGHDKMYWYQQDPGMELHLIHYSYGVNSTEKGDLSSESTVSRIRTEHFPLTLESARPSHTSQYLCASRETGGNQPQHFGDGTRLSIL.

This clone was seen only a few times. The CDR3 DNA sequence: TGCGCCAGCAGCTTGGTAAGCGGGCCAGGCTACACCTTC. Its translation: CASSLVSGPGYTF. V gene TRBV5-1 combines with J gene TRBJ1-2; D gene unclear. Germline V CDR1 and CDR2: SGHRS, YFSETQ. CDR3 size: 13 residues. Trimming pared 0 bases from V and 8 bases from J, leaving 11 bases between.

The V and J genes are TRBV4-2 and TRBJ2-1, with a tentative D call TRBD2 (5 bases). With 1 base removed from V and 4 bases from J, the gap between germline ends came to 11 bases. There are 15 residues in the CDR3. Germline V lookup: CDR1 LGHNA, CDR2 YNFKEQ. The CDR3 loop is CASSQVSGKYNEQFF. The CDR3 bases are TGTGCCAGCAGCCAAGTGTCGGGGAAGTACAATGAGCAGTTCTTC.

As regards this clone: The same CDR3 arises from other DNA sequences in this sample as well. CDR3 amino acids: CASSIGQGNTEAFF. CDR3 coding DNA: TGTGCCAGTAGTATCGGGCAGGGGAACACTGAAGCTTTCTTT. This chain uses TRBV19 with TRBJ1-1, with D possibly TRBD1 on 5 matching bases. V was pared by 3 bases and J by 1 base, with 9 bases between. The germline gives CDR1 LNHDA, CDR2 SQIVND (reference sequence). CDR3 size: 14 residues. The variable domain in full, completed from reference TRBV19 and TRBJ1-1, reads DGGITQSPKYLFRKEGQNVTLSCEQNLNHDAMYWYRQDPGQGLRLIYYSQIVNDFQKGDIAEGYSVSREKKESFPLTVTSAQKNPTAFYLCASSIGQGNTEAFFGQGTRLTVV.

Turning to this clone: Other nucleotide sequences from this sample produce the same CDR3. The chain joins TRBV5-6 to TRBJ1-5; TRBD1 matches 7 bases. This CDR3 is 13 amino acids long. Losses at the gene ends were 0 bases for V and 7 bases for J; bases not matched to a gene: 1. Germline V lookup: CDR1 SGHDT, CDR2 YYEEEE. This CDR3 is CASSLDRGQPQHF. CDR3 coding DNA: TGTGCCAGCAGCTTGGACAGGGGACAGCCCCAGCATTTT.

The chain is built from TRBV21-1 and TRBJ1-1; the table gives TRBD1 as D, unverified against the DNA. TRBV21-1 is labeled a pseudogene. CDR3 size: 17 residues. CDR3 sequence (DNA): TGTGCCAGCAGCACTCCGCAGGAACCAGGGGGTAACACTGAAGCTTTCTTT. Its translation: CASSTPQEPGGNTEAFF.

The V call is TRBV3-1 (or the pseudogene TRBV3-2), the J call TRBJ1-4; D is uncertain. The germline V gene encodes CDR1 LGHDT and CDR2 YNNKEL (reference sequence). This CDR3 region has 15 residues. V was clipped by 1 base and J by 8 bases, with 14 bases between them. CDR3 loop: CASSQAAGYREKLFF. The CDR3 DNA follows: TGTGCCAGCAGCCAAGCCGCGGGGTATCGGGAAAAACTGTTTTTT.

V usage is TRBV27 and J usage is TRBJ2-1; TRBD2 matches 7 bases. From germline, CDR1 is MNHEY and CDR2 SMNVEV (reference sequence). Germline trimming cut 6 bases from V and 4 bases from J; bases unmatched to any gene: 12. This CDR3 region has 16 residues. CDR3 DNA: TGTGCCAGCAGGGGGGTCGGGCGGGGGAGATACAATGAGCAGTTCTTC. Its protein is CASRGVGRGRYNEQFF.

This chain joins TRBV29-1 and TRBJ2-1; TRBD1 is a possible D gene (6 bases). With 4 bases removed from V and 5 bases from J, the gap between germline ends came to 12 bases. CDR1 and CDR2 (germline): SQVTM, ANQGSEA. The CDR3 contains 13 residues. This CDR3 reads CSVAGTQHNEQFF. The CDR3 nucleotides are TGCAGCGTTGCGGGGACACAGCACAATGAGCAGTTCTTC.